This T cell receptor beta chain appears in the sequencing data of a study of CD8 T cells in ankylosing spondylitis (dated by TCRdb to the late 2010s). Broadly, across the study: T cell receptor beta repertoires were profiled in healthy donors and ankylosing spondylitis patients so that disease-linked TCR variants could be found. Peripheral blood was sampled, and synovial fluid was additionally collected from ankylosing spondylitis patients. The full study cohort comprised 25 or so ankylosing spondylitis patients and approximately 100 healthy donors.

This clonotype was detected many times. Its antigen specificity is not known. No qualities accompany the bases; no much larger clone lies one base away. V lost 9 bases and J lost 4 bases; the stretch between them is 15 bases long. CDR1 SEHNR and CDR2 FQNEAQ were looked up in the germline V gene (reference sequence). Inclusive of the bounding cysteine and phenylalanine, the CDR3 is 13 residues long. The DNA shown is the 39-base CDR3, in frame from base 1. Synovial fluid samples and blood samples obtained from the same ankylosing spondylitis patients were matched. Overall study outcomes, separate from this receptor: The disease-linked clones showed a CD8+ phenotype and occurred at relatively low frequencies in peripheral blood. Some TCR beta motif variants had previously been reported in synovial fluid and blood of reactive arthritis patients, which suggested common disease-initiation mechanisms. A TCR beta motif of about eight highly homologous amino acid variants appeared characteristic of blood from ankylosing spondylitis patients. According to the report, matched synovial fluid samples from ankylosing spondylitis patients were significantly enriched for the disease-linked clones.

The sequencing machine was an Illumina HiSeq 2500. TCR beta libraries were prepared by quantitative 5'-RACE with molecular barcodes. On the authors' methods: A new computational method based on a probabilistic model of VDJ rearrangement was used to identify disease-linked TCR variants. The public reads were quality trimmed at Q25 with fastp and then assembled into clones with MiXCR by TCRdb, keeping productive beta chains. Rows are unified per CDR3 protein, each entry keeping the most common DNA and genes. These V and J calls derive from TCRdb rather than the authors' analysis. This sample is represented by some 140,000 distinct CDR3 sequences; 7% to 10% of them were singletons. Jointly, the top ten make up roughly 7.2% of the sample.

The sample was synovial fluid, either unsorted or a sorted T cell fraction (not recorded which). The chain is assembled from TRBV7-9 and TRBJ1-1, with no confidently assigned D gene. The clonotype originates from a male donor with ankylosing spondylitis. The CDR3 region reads CARGPATGTEAFF. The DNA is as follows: TGTGCCAGGGGCCCAGCGACGGGCACTGAAGCTTTCTTT.